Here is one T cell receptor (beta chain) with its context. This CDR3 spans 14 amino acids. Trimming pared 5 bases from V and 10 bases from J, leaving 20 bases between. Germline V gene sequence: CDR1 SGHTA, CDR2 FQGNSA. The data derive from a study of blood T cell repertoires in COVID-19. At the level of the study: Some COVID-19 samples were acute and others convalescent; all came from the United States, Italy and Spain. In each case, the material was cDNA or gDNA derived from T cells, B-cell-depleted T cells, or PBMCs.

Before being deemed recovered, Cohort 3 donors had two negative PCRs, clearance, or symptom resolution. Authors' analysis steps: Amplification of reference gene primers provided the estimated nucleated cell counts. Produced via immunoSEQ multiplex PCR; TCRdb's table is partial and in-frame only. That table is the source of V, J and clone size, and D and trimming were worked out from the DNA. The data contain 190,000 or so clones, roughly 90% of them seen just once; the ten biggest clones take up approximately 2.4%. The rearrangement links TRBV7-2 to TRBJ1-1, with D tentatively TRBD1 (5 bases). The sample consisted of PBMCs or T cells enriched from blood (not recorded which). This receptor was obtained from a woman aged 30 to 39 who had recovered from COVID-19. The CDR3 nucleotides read TGTGCCAGCAGCGCCGACGGGGGAACACTGCTAGCTTTCTTT. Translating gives CASSADGGTLLAFF. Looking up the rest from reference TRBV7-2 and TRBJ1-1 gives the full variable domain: GAGVSQSPSNKVTEKGKDVELRCDPISGHTALYWYRQSLGQGLEFLIYFQGNSAPDKSGLPSDRFSAERTGGSVSTLTIQRTQQEDSAVYLCASSADGGTLLAFFGQGTRLTVV.